This TCR beta chain came from a study of T-cell memory formation after mild COVID-19. On the study more broadly: TCR clusters largely stayed donor specific. Findings and caveats of the study: Among clones contracting day 15 to 85, CD4/CD8 was balanced, whereas later expanders leaned CD4+. Some clones that responded turned up in pre-infection memory, which suggests that cross-reactive memory joined in.

TCRdb analysed the 5' RACE reads with MiXCR anew, one entry per CDR3 protein. The profile covers some 450,000 distinct CDR3 sequences, with about 19% appearing a single time and 7.5% to 9.5% taken by the ten largest. Notes on this clonotype: What it recognizes is unknown.

The CDR3 sequence is 17 residues long. With 4 bases removed from V and 5 bases from J, the gap between germline ends came to 23 bases. Germline V gene sequence: CDR1 SQVTM, CDR2 ANQGSEA. The origin of this receptor is an adult woman who had mild COVID-19 (a few samples of this study predate the infection). Cell type and time point are not known. V usage is TRBV29-1 and J usage is TRBJ2-2; tentatively, D is TRBD2 (6 bases). Sequenced input: PBMCs or a T cell subset sorted from them (not recorded which). The CDR3 sequence is CSVGDIRGRRQTGELFF. CDR3 nucleotide sequence: TGCAGCGTTGGAGATATACGGGGGAGGCGTCAAACCGGGGAGCTGTTTTTT.